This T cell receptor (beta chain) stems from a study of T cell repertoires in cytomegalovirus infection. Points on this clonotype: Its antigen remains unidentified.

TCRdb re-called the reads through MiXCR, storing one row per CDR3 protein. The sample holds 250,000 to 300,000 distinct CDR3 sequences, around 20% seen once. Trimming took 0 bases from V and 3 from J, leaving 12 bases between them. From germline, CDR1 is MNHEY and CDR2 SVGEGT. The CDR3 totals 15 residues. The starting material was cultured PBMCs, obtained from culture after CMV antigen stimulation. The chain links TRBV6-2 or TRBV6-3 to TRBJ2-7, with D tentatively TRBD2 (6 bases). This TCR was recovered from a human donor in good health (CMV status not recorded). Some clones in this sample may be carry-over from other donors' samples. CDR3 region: CASSYSSQRVYEQYF. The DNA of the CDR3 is TGTGCCAGCAGTTACTCGAGCCAGCGGGTCTACGAGCAGTACTTC.